The 2 T cell receptor beta chains given below trace back to one sample, sequenced in a study of CDR3 diversity in severe acne. TCRdb reprocessed the PCR reads with MiXCR, giving one entry per CDR3 protein. The repertoire holds over 70,000 distinct CDR3 sequences, about 54% seen once, with 13% to 15% in the top ten. The sequencing sample was made of blood. The receptors were sampled from a male donor in good health, without acne.

This clonotype was seen at least ten times. V and J are TRBV6-4 and TRBJ2-3; 7 bases are shared with TRBD2. CDR1 is MRHNA and CDR2 is SNTAGT in the germline V gene. Unmatched junction bases numbered 2, after V lost 2 bases and J lost 0 bases. The CDR3 is made up of 15 amino acids. The CDR3 nucleotides read TGTGCCAGCAGTGACCGGGAGGCTAGCACAGATACGCAGTATTTT. Protein: CASSDREASTDTQYF.

The V gene is TRBV5-1, the J gene TRBJ2-2; no definite D call. Germline CDR1 reads SGHRS; CDR2 reads YFSETQ. There are 15 residues in the CDR3. Trimming removed 5 bases at V and 2 bases at J, with 13 bases between. CDR3 protein: CASSYGPLNTGELFF. In DNA form, the CDR3 reads TGCGCCAGCAGTTACGGACCACTTAACACCGGGGAGCTGTTTTTT.